The 32 T cell receptor beta chains below all came from one sample that was sequenced in a study of blood T cell repertoires in COVID-19. The data were produced by immunoSEQ multiplex PCR, yet TCRdb's version contains in-frame clones alone and is incomplete. The sample records about 89,000 clones, about 91% being singletons. Sequenced input: peripheral blood. These receptors came from a man in his 60s with acute or convalescent COVID-19.

The J gene is TRBJ2-2, the V gene TRBV7-6; TRBD2 aligns across 10 bases. Losses at the gene ends were 5 bases for V and 6 bases for J; bases not matched to a gene: 12. The CDR3 runs to 17 residues. Per germline, CDR1 SGHVS and CDR2 FNYEAQ. This chain's CDR3 is CASSILAGAHLAGELFF. CDR3 DNA sequence: TGTGCCAGCAGCATCCTAGCGGGAGCCCATCTGGCCGGGGAGCTGTTTTTT.

The J gene is TRBJ1-4, the V gene TRBV5-6, with 9 bases that match TRBD1. CDR3 size: 17 residues. V shed 3 bases, J shed 0 bases, and the junction held 6 bases outside the gene matches. Germline V gene data show CDR1 as SGHDT and CDR2 as YYEEEE. The DNA of the CDR3 is TGTGCCAGCAGCTCAGGACAGGGGCTAGCAACTAATGAAAAACTGTTTTTT. Its protein is CASSSGQGLATNEKLFF.

This chain links TRBV4-2 with TRBJ2-2; D uncertain. Trimming took 0 bases from V and 1 from J, leaving 12 bases between them. The CDR3 consists of 17 residues. Germline V gene lookup returns CDR1 LGHNA and CDR2 YNFKEQ. CDR3 protein: CASSQDFGGGNTGELFF. CDR3 DNA: TGTGCCAGCAGCCAAGATTTTGGCGGCGGGAACACCGGGGAGCTGTTTTTT.

The rearrangement uses TRBV11-2 and TRBJ2-1; D may be TRBD1 (6 bases). In germline, CDR1 is SGHAT, CDR2 FQNNGV. The V end lost 2 bases, the J end lost 7 bases, and 21 bases lay between the germline ends. The CDR3 loop spans 17 amino acids. In DNA form, the CDR3 reads TGTGCCAGCAGCTTACGACAGGCCAAAATCGGAGTAAATGAGCAGTTCTTC. Its translation: CASSLRQAKIGVNEQFF.

The CDR3 region has the DNA TGTGCCAGCTCACGGGACAGACCTAACTATGGCTACACCTTC. The encoded protein is CASSRDRPNYGYTF. The chain is built from TRBV18 and TRBJ1-2; 7 bases are shared with TRBD1. This CDR3 has 14 residues. V lost 4 bases and J lost 0; bases outside the gene matches: 2. Germline lookup yields CDR1 KGHSH and CDR2 LQKENI.

This sequence joins TRBV3-1 (or the pseudogene TRBV3-2) and TRBJ1-2; maybe TRBD1 (6 bases). Trimming took off 0 bases at V and 2 bases at J, with 7 bases between the two ends. The CDR3 covers 14 residues. The germline gives CDR1 LGHDT, CDR2 YNNKEL (reference sequence). The CDR3 region has the DNA TGTGCCAGCAGCCAAGAAAGGGGGAACTATGGCTACACCTTC. Its protein is CASSQERGNYGYTF.

The chain recombines TRBV21-1 with TRBJ1-1. TRBV21-1 represents a pseudogene. This CDR3 has 15 residues. CDR3 sequence (DNA): TGTGCCAGCAGCAAAAGGACGGCCGGAGGGACTGAAGCTTTCTTT. Its protein is CASSKRTAGGTEAFF.

CDR3 coding DNA: TGTGCCAGTACCCCTACGAGGCGGGGGGCGGGAACCCAGCATTTT. It codes for CASTPTRRGAGTQHF. This sequence joins TRBV19 and TRBJ1-5; D perhaps matches TRBD1 (6 bases). V was clipped by 7 bases and J by 11 bases, with 24 bases between them. The germline CDR1 and CDR2 sequences are LNHDA and SQIVND (reference sequence). There are 15 residues in the CDR3.

The J gene is TRBJ2-7, the V gene TRBV6-6, with 7 nucleotides matching TRBD1. Germline assignment: CDR1 MNHNY and CDR2 SVGAGI (reference sequence). CDR3 size: 15 residues. J gave up 2 bases and V 1 base, and 5 bases lay outside the gene matches. CDR3 in amino acids: CASSYWDRDPYEQYF. As DNA, the CDR3 is TGTGCCAGCAGTTACTGGGACAGAGATCCCTACGAGCAGTACTTC.

This clone was counted a single time. The chain has TRBV11-1 and TRBJ1-1, with D uncertain. Germline V gene lookup returns CDR1 SGHAT and CDR2 FQDESV (reference sequence). V was trimmed by 8 bases and J by 5 bases, leaving 15 bases between them. This CDR3 is 13 amino acids long. CDR3 bases: TGTGCCAGCGCGTCCCGGGGTCGGACTGAAGCTTTCTTT. Translation gives CASASRGRTEAFF.

This clone was seen only once. V is TRBV21-1 and J is TRBJ1-1; no DNA check was done on the table's D call, TRBD1. TRBV21-1 is a pseudogene segment. The CDR3 totals 15 residues. Here the CDR3 DNA reads TGTGCCAGCAGCAAAACAGGGGGTAGGAACACTGAAGCTTTCTTT. Translation gives CASSKTGGRNTEAFF.

The V gene is TRBV25-1, the J gene TRBJ2-7, with 9 bases matching TRBD1. The V segment lost 6 bases and the J segment 1 base; nucleotides outside the gene matches: 1. This CDR3 spans 13 amino acids. Germline V gene data show CDR1 as MGHDK and CDR2 as SYGVNS. The CDR3 nucleotides are TGTGCCAGCAGGACAGGGGGTTCCTACGAGCAGTACTTC. It specifies CASRTGGSYEQYF.

This clone has just a few counts. The chain combines TRBV19 with TRBJ2-3, with D perhaps TRBD2 (6 bases). The CDR3 is 15 residues long. Trimming removed 5 bases from V and 4 bases from J, with 16 bases in between. Germline values: CDR1 LNHDA, CDR2 SQIVND (reference sequence). Written as DNA, the CDR3 is TGTGCCAGTAGTCCGACTAGTCAAGGCGCAGATACGCAGTATTTT. Protein sequence: CASSPTSQGADTQYF. The full variable domain, in which reference TRBV19 and TRBJ2-3 provide the parts outside the CDR3, is DGGITQSPKYLFRKEGQNVTLSCEQNLNHDAMYWYRQDPGQGLRLIYYSQIVNDFQKGDIAEGYSVSREKKESFPLTVTSAQKNPTAFYLCASSPTSQGADTQYFGPGTRLTVL.

The V gene is TRBV7-9, the J gene TRBJ1-1; 7 bases are shared with TRBD1. This CDR3 comprises 16 residues. Unmatched junction bases numbered 12, after V lost 5 bases and J lost 3 bases. Germline V gives CDR1 SEHNR, CDR2 FQNEAQ (reference sequence). This CDR3 is CASSNRPGQLDTEAFF. The CDR3 bases are TGTGCCAGCAGCAATCGCCCGGGACAGCTAGACACTGAAGCTTTCTTT.

This clone was picked up one time. The genes are TRBV30 and TRBJ2-6; tentatively, D is TRBD1 (5 bases). CDR1 GTSNPN and CDR2 SVGIG come from the germline V gene (reference sequence). The germline V and J ends were trimmed by 1 base and 0 bases, with 13 bases remaining between them. This CDR3 has 17 residues. For the CDR3, the DNA is TGTGCCTGGAGTGGAAGGGGCCTTAGCTCTGGGGCCAACGTCCTGACTTTC. Translated, it gives CAWSGRGLSSGANVLTF.

About this clone: Additional DNA sequences in this sample encode the identical CDR3. The gene calls are TRBV19 and TRBJ1-2; 9 nucleotides agree with TRBD1. CDR3 length: 15 residues. Trimming took 1 base from V and 0 from J; bases not matched to a gene: 0. The germline gives CDR1 LNHDA, CDR2 SQIVND (reference sequence). CDR3 in amino acids: CASSIGTGANYGYTF. In DNA form, the CDR3 reads TGTGCCAGTAGTATAGGGACAGGGGCTAACTATGGCTACACCTTC.

The rearrangement links TRBV6-1 to TRBJ2-7; perhaps TRBD2 as D (6 bases). CDR3 length: 15 amino acids. Germline CDR1 reads MNHNS; CDR2 reads SASEGT. Trimming cost V 0 bases and J 3 bases, with 12 bases left between them. The CDR3 here is CASSEALAVNYEQYF. In nucleotides, the CDR3 is TGTGCCAGCAGTGAAGCCTTAGCGGTAAACTACGAGCAGTACTTC.

The chain combines TRBV7-2 with TRBJ1-2; TRBD1 aligns across 9 bases. This CDR3 has 15 residues. CDR1 and CDR2 from the germline V gene are SGHTA and FQGNSA. V shed 5 bases, J shed 5 bases, and the junction held 9 bases outside the gene matches. CDR3 DNA sequence: TGTGCCAGCAGCCCGAGGACAGGGGTGACTTATGGCTACACCTTC. Translated, it gives CASSPRTGVTYGYTF.

The chain recombines TRBV25-1 with TRBJ2-2, with 9 positions matching TRBD1. The germline V gene has CDR1 MGHDK and CDR2 SYGVNS. This CDR3 comprises 15 residues. V lost 3 bases, J lost 4 bases, and 3 bases stayed unmatched. The CDR3 nucleotides read TGTGCCAGCAGTGAGGACAGGGGTAGCACCGGGGAGCTGTTTTTT. It yields the protein CASSEDRGSTGELFF.

The gene calls are TRBV6-5 and TRBJ1-6, with 8 bases matching TRBD1. Per the germline V gene, CDR1 is MNHEY and CDR2 is SVGAGI. This CDR3 spans 15 amino acids. The V and J ends lost 0 bases and 8 bases, in that order; junction bases with no gene match: 3. CDR3 bases: TGTGCCAGCAGTTACTCGACAGGGGCCTATTCACCCCTCCACTTT. It specifies CASSYSTGAYSPLHF.

The DNA of the CDR3 is TGTGCCAGCAGCAAATCAGGACAGGGGGCATTTAACATTCAGTACTTC. As protein: CASSKSGQGAFNIQYF. This chain uses TRBV7-9 with TRBJ2-4; 11 bases are shared with TRBD1. The V gene's germline CDR1 is SEHNR and CDR2 FQNEAQ (reference sequence). The trim removed 5 bases at V and 7 bases at J, leaving 10 bases unmatched. The CDR3 has 16 amino acids.

Comments on this clone: This sample includes further DNA sequences coding for the same CDR3. The V gene is TRBV5-1, the J gene TRBJ2-3; TRBD1 might be the D (6 bases). The CDR3 length is 15 residues. CDR1 and CDR2 (germline): SGHRS, YFSETQ. The V gene lost 0 bases and the J gene lost 3 bases, with 11 bases spanning the gap. The CDR3 protein is CASSLDGTSTDTQYF. The CDR3 region has the DNA TGCGCCAGCAGCTTGGATGGGACATCGACAGATACGCAGTATTTT.

V gene TRBV5-6 combines with J gene TRBJ2-1, with 11 positions matching TRBD1. Germline CDR1 reads SGHDT; CDR2 reads YYEEEE. The CDR3 is made up of 16 amino acids. Trimming removed 5 bases from V and 4 bases from J; junction bases left unmatched: 8. CDR3: CASSFSGTGGYNEQFF. DNA for the CDR3: TGTGCCAGCAGTTTCTCCGGGACAGGGGGGTACAATGAGCAGTTCTTC. Complete variable domain (other parts from reference TRBV5-6 and TRBJ2-1): DAGVTQSPTHLIKTRGQQVTLRCSPKSGHDTVSWYQQALGQGPQFIFQYYEEEERQRGNFPDRFSGHQFPNYSSELNVNALLLGDSALYLCASSFSGTGGYNEQFFGPGTRLTVL.

The rearrangement uses TRBV6-1 and TRBJ1-2, with 9 nucleotides matching TRBD1. Germline V lookup: CDR1 MNHNS, CDR2 SASEGT. This CDR3 has 18 residues. Losses at the gene ends were 1 base for V and 4 bases for J; bases not matched to a gene: 13. In DNA, the CDR3 is TGTGCCAGCAGTGAAGGGACAGGGGAGCCTCGGAGGGGCTATGGCTACACCTTC. Translating gives CASSEGTGEPRRGYGYTF.

This sequence joins TRBV7-2 and TRBJ1-5, with no clear D. Germline CDR1 and CDR2: SGHTA and FQGNSA. The V gene lost 1 base and the J gene lost 7 bases, with 11 bases spanning the gap. The CDR3 totals 14 residues. Written as DNA, the CDR3 is TGTGCCAGCAGCTTAGGAGGTAAAATGCAGCCCCAGCATTTT. It yields the protein CASSLGGKMQPQHF.

The chain has TRBV29-1 and TRBJ2-7; 8 bases match TRBD1. V lost 7 bases and J lost 1; bases outside the gene matches: 12. The germline gives CDR1 SQVTM, CDR2 ANQGSEA. This CDR3 contains 15 residues. The CDR3 sequence is CSGSSGTGGSYEQYF. The CDR3 DNA follows: TGCAGCGGAAGCTCCGGGACAGGTGGATCCTACGAGCAGTACTTC.

This clone was counted a few times. The chain uses TRBV30 and TRBJ1-6; TRBD1 aligns across 7 bases. The CDR3 runs 14 residues. V shed 0 bases and J 7 bases; nucleotides not matched to a gene: 3. Germline-derived CDR1 and CDR2 are GTSNPN and SVGIG (reference sequence). The CDR3 here is CAWSVGRGNSPLHF. The CDR3 coding sequence is TGTGCCTGGAGTGTTGGCAGGGGGAATTCACCCCTCCACTTT.

The chain uses TRBV9 and TRBJ2-3, with D maybe TRBD2 (6 bases). Germline V CDR1 and CDR2: SGDLS, YYNGEE. V lost 4 bases to trimming and J lost 5 bases, with 20 bases between them. The CDR3 runs 16 residues. CDR3 nucleotides: TGTGCCAGCAGCTCCACCGGGACTCCTGTCGTAGATACGCAGTATTTT. Amino acids: CASSSTGTPVVDTQYF.

The rearrangement joins TRBV30 to TRBJ2-7, with 7 bases aligning to TRBD2. This CDR3 is built from 14 residues. Per germline, CDR1 GTSNPN and CDR2 SVGIG (reference sequence). The V and J ends lost 1 base and 4 bases, in that order; junction bases with no gene match: 7. This CDR3 is CAWSGRDYSYEQYF. The CDR3 nucleotides read TGTGCCTGGAGTGGGCGGGACTATAGTTACGAGCAGTACTTC.

This clone has more than one count but fewer than ten. The gene calls are TRBV4-1 and TRBJ2-3, with 11 nucleotides matching TRBD2. The CDR3 is made up of 17 amino acids. The V and J ends lost 0 bases and 2 bases, in that order; junction bases with no gene match: 4. CDR1 and CDR2 from the germline V gene are MGHRA and YSYEKL. The CDR3 loop is CASSQDSGGALTDTQYF. The CDR3 DNA follows: TGCGCCAGCAGCCAAGATAGCGGGGGGGCCCTCACAGATACGCAGTATTTT.

The chain couples TRBV20-1 to TRBJ2-5; the match to TRBD2 covers 14 bases. V lost 3 bases to trimming and J lost 5 bases; unmatched junction nucleotides: 8. Per germline, CDR1 DFQATT and CDR2 SNEGSKA (reference sequence). The CDR3 consists of 16 residues. The CDR3 nucleotides read TGCAGTGCTAGTGAGGGACTAGCGGGAGACCGGGAGACCCAGTACTTC. Translating gives CSASEGLAGDRETQYF.

V and J are TRBV6-1 and TRBJ1-5; no definite D call. V shed 0 bases and J shed 0 bases, with 12 bases lying between them. CDR3 length: 17 residues. From germline, CDR1 is MNHNS and CDR2 SASEGT. The CDR3 bases are TGTGCCAGCAGTGAAGCGCAAGTTACAATTAGCAATCAGCCCCAGCATTTT. Protein: CASSEAQVTISNQPQHF.